This T cell receptor (beta chain) emerged from a study of blood T cell repertoires in COVID-19. Study summary: Sites across the United States, Italy and Spain contributed samples from acute and convalescent COVID-19. From T cells, B-cell-depleted T cells, or PBMCs came the material, which was cDNA or gDNA.

The germline gives CDR1 MDHEN, CDR2 SYDVKM. V shed 2 bases and J shed 5 bases, with 7 bases lying between them. The CDR3 has 12 residues. Original processing methods: Reference gene primer amplification gave estimated nucleated cell counts. Here immunoSEQ multiplex PCR was the method, and the copy in TCRdb shows in-frame clones only, minus some. V, J and clone size were drawn from that table, and D and trimming were deduced from the DNA. The data show about 20,000 clones, roughly 90% seen once. A single count supports this clone. V usage is TRBV28 and J usage is TRBJ2-7; D remains unclear. This clonotype was obtained from a human donor in a cohort sampled during active COVID-19. The sample taken for sequencing was peripheral blood. The CDR3 DNA reads as TGTGCCAGCAGTTTACCCCCGGACGAGCAGTACTTC. Protein: CASSLPPDEQYF.